One T cell receptor beta chain is described in this entry. The data were obtained in a study of blood T cell repertoires in COVID-19. Study background: Whether acute or convalescent, the COVID-19 samples came from the United States, Italy and Spain. The analysed material was cDNA or gDNA that came from T cells, B-cell-depleted T cells, or PBMCs.

The CDR3 contains 15 residues. V shed 5 bases and J shed 2 bases, with 13 bases lying between them. Per the germline V gene, CDR1 is MNHEY and CDR2 is SVGEGT. Per the study methods: Scientists estimated how many nucleated cells there were by amplifying reference gene primers. Using immunoSEQ multiplex PCR, the repertoire was profiled, and TCRdb retains in-frame clones only, with some absent. Clone size and the V and J calls come from that table; the DNA yielded D and trimming. The table has more than 100,000 clones, 79% seen once. The sample comprised peripheral blood. The gene calls are TRBV6-2 or TRBV6-3 and TRBJ1-5; weak D call: TRBD1 (5 bases). The clonotype originates from a woman aged 80 or over with acute or convalescent COVID-19. CDR3 in amino acids: CASSTAGGGNQPQHF. The CDR3 nucleotides are TGTGCCAGCAGTACCGCCGGGGGTGGCAATCAGCCCCAGCATTTT.